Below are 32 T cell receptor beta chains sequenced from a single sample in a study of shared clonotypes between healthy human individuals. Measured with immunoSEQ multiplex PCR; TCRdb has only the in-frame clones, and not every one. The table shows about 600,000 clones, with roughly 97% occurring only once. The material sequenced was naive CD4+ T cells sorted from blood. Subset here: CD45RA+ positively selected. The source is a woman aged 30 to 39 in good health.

CDR3: CASSDGQHSGANVLTF. CDR3 in DNA: TGCGCCAGCAGTGATGGACAGCACTCTGGGGCCAACGTCCTGACTTTC. This chain uses TRBV10-1 with TRBJ2-6; D may be TRBD1 (6 bases). The germline V gene has CDR1 WNHNN and CDR2 SYGVQD (reference sequence). The V end lost 3 bases, the J end lost 0 bases, and 9 bases lay between the germline ends. The CDR3 totals 16 residues.

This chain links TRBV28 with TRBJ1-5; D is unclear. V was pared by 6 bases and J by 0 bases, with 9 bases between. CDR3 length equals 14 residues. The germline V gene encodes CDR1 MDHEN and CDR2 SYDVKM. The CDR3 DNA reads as TGTGCCAGCAGACCTTGGGCTAGCAATCAGCCCCAGCATTTT. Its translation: CASRPWASNQPQHF.

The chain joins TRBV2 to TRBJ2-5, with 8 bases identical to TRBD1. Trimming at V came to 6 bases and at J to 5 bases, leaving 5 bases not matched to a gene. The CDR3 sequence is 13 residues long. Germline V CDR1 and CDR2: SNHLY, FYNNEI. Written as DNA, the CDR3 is TGTGCCAGCAGGCGGACAGGGCGGGAGACCCAGTACTTC. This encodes CASRRTGRETQYF.

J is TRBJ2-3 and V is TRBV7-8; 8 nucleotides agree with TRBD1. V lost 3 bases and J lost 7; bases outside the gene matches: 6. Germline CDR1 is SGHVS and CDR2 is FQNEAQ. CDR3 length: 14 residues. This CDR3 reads CASSFGTGRNTQYF. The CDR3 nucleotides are TGTGCCAGCAGCTTCGGGACAGGACGGAATACGCAGTATTTT.

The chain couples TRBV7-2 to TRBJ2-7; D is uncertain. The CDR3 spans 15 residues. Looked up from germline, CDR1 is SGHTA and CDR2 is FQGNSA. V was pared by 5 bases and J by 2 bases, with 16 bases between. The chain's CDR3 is CASSPAVGETYEQYF. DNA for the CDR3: TGTGCCAGCAGCCCGGCTGTTGGGGAAACCTACGAGCAGTACTTC.

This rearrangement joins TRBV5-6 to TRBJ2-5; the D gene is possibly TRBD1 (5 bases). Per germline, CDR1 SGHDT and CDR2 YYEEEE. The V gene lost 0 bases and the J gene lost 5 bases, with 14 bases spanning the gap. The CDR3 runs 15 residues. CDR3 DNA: TGTGCCAGCAGCTTGGTGGGGCAGGTGTGGGAGACCCAGTACTTC. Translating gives CASSLVGQVWETQYF.

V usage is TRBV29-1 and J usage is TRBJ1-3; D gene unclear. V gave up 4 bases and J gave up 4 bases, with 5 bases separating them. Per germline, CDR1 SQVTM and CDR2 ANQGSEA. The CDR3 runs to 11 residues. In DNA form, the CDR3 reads TGCAGCGTTGCGGGAGGAAACACCATATATTTT. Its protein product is CSVAGGNTIYF.

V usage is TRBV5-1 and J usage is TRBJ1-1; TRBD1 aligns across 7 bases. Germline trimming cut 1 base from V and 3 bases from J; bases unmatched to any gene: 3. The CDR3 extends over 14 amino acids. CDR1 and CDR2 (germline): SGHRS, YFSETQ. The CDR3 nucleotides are TGCGCCAGCAGCTTGATAGACAGGGACACTGAAGCTTTCTTT. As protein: CASSLIDRDTEAFF.

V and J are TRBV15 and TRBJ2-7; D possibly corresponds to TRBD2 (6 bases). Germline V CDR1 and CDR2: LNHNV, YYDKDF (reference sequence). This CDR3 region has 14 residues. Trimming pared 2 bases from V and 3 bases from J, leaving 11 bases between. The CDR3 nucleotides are TGTGCCACCAGCAGACCGGGACTCGGCTACGAGCAGTACTTC. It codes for CATSRPGLGYEQYF.

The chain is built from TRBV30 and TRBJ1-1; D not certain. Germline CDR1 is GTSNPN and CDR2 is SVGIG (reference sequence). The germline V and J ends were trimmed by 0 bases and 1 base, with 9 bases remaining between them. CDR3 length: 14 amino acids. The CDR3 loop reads CAWSVRLANTEAFF. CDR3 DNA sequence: TGTGCCTGGAGTGTACGTCTTGCGAACACTGAAGCTTTCTTT.

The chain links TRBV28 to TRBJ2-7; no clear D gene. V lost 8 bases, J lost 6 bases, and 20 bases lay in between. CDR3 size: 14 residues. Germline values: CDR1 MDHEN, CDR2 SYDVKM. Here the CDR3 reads CASGSIEAGREQYF. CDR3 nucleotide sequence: TGTGCCAGCGGTTCAATAGAAGCTGGGCGCGAGCAGTACTTC.

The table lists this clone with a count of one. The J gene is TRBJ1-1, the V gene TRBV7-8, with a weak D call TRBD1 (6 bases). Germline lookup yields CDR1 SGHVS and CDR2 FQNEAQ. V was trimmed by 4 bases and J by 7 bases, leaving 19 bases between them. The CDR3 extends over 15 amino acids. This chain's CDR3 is CASSSTTGSTFEAFF. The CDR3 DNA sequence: TGTGCCAGCAGCTCAACAACAGGGTCGACTTTTGAAGCTTTCTTT.

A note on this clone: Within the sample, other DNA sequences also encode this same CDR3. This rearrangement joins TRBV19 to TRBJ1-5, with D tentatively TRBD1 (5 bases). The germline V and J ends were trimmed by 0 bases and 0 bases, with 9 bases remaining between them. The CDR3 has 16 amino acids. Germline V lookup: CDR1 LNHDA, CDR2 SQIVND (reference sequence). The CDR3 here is CASSIEGRGSNQPQHF. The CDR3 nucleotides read TGTGCCAGTAGTATAGAGGGAAGGGGTAGCAATCAGCCCCAGCATTTT. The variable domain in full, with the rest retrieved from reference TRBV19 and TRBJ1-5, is DGGITQSPKYLFRKEGQNVTLSCEQNLNHDAMYWYRQDPGQGLRLIYYSQIVNDFQKGDIAEGYSVSREKKESFPLTVTSAQKNPTAFYLCASSIEGRGSNQPQHFGDGTRLSIL.

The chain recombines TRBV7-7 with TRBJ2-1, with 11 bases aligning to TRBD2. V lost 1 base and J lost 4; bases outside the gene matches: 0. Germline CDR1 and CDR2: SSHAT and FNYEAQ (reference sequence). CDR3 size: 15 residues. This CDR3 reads CASSLGLAGYNEQFF. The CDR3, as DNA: TGTGCCAGCAGCTTAGGACTAGCGGGATACAATGAGCAGTTCTTC.

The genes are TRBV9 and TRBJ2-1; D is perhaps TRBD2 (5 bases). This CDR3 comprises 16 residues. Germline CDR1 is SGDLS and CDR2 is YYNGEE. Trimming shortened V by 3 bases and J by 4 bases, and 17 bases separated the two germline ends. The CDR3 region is CASSARTVDWYNEQFF. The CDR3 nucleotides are TGTGCCAGCAGCGCGAGGACTGTGGATTGGTACAATGAGCAGTTCTTC.

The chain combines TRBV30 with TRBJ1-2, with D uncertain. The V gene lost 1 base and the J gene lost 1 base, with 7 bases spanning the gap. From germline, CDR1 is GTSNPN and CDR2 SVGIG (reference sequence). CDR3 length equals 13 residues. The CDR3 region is CAWSGSLNYGYTF. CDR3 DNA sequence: TGTGCCTGGAGTGGTTCCCTTAACTATGGCTACACCTTC.

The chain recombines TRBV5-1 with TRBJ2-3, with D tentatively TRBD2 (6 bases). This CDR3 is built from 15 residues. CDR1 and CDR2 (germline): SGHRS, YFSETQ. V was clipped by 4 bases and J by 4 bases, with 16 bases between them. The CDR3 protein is CASSGAGSKADTQYF. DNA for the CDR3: TGCGCCAGCAGCGGTGCCGGGAGTAAAGCAGATACGCAGTATTTT.

CDR3 coding DNA: TGTGCCAGCAGCCAGGGACTGATGTCTGGGGCCAACGTCCTGACTTTC. Residues: CASSQGLMSGANVLTF. J is TRBJ2-6 and V is TRBV5-4; possibly TRBD2 for D (6 bases). V lost 4 bases and J 1 base, leaving 12 bases between the germline ends. Germline values: CDR1 SGHNT, CDR2 YYREEE (reference sequence). The CDR3 extends over 16 amino acids.

CDR3 nucleotide sequence: TGTGCCAGCAGCCCAAGCAGGGGCGAAGGCTATGGAAACACCATATATTTT. Translation: CASSPSRGEGYGNTIYF. V and J are TRBV5-6 and TRBJ1-3, with D tentatively TRBD1 (6 bases). The CDR3 totals 17 residues. V was clipped by 4 bases and J by 3 bases, with 20 bases between them. The germline V gene encodes CDR1 SGHDT and CDR2 YYEEEE. Full variable domain (rest looked up from reference TRBV5-6 and TRBJ1-3): DAGVTQSPTHLIKTRGQQVTLRCSPKSGHDTVSWYQQALGQGPQFIFQYYEEEERQRGNFPDRFSGHQFPNYSSELNVNALLLGDSALYLCASSPSRGEGYGNTIYFGEGSWLTVV.

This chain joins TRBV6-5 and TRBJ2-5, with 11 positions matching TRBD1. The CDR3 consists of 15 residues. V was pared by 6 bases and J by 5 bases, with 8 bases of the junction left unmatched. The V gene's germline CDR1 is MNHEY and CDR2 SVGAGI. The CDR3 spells CASRGDRGTRETQYF. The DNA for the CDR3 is TGTGCCAGCAGGGGGGACAGGGGGACGAGGGAGACCCAGTACTTC.

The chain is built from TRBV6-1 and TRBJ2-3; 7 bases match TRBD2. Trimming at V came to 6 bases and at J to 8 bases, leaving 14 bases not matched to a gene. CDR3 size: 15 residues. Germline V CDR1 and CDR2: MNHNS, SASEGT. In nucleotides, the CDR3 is TGTGCCAGCAGGAAGGGGCGGGAGTTAGCGGGTACGCAGTATTTT. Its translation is CASRKGRELAGTQYF.

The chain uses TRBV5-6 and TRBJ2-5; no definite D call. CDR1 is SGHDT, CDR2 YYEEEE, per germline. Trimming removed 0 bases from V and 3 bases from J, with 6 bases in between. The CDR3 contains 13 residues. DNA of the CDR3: TGTGCCAGCAGCTTGGGCAGTAAAGAGACCCAGTACTTC. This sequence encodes CASSLGSKETQYF.

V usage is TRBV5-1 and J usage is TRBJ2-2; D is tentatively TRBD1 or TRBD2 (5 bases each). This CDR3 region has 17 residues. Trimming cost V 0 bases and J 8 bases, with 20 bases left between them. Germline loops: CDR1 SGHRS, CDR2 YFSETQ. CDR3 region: CASSLAGFGRGRGELFF. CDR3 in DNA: TGCGCCAGCAGCTTGGCCGGTTTTGGACGGGGACGAGGGGAGCTGTTTTTT.

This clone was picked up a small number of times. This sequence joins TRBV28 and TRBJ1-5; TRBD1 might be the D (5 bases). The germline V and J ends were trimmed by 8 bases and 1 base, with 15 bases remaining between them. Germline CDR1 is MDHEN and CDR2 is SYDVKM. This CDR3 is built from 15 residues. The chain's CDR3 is CASARGTTSNQPQHF. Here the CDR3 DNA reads TGTGCCAGCGCGAGAGGGACGACGAGCAATCAGCCCCAGCATTTT.

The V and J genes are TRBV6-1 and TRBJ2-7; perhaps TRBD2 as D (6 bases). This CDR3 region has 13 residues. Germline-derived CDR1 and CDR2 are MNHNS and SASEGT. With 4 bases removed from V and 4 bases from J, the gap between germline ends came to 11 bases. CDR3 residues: CASSGGGIYEQYF. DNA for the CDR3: TGTGCCAGCAGTGGGGGCGGGATATACGAGCAGTACTTC.

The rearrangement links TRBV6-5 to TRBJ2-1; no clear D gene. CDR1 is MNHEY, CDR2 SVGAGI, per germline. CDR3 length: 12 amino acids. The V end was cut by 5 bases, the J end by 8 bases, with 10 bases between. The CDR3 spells CASSQTTYEQFF. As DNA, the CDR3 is TGTGCCAGCAGTCAGACAACTTATGAGCAGTTCTTC.

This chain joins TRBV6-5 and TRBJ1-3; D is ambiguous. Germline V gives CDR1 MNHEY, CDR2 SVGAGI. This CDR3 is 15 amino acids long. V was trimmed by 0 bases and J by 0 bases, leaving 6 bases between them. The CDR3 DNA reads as TGTGCCAGCAGTTACTCGGCAGTCTCTGGAAACACCATATATTTT. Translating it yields CASSYSAVSGNTIYF.

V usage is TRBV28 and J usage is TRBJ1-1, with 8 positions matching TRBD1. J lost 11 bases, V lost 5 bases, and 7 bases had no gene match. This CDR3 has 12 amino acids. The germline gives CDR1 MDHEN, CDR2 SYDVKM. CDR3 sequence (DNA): TGTGCCAGCAGTATCCTCAGGGGGCTTGCTTTCTTT. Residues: CASSILRGLAFF.

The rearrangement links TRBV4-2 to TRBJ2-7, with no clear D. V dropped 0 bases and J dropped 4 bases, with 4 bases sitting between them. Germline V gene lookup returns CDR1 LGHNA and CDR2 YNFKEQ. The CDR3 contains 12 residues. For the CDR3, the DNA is TGTGCCAGCAGCCAAGAGAGGTACGAGCAGTACTTC. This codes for CASSQERYEQYF.

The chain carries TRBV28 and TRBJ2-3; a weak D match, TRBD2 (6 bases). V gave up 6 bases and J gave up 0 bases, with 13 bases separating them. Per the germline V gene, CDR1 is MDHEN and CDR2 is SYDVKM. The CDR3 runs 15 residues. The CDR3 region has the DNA TGTGCCAGCAGCCTAACCGGGACTAGCACAGATACGCAGTATTTT. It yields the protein CASSLTGTSTDTQYF.

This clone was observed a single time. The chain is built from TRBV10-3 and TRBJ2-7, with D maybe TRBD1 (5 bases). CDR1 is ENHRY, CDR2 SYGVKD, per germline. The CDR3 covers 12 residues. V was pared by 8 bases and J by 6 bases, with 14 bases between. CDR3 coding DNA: TGTGCCATCTGGACCGGGCAGGGCGAGCAGTACTTC. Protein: CAIWTGQGEQYF.

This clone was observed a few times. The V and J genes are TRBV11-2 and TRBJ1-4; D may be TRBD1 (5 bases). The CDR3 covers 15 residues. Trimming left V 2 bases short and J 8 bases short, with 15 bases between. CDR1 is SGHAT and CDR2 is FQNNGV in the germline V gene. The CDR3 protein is CASSLRGTGVEKLFF. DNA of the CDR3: TGTGCCAGCAGCTTACGGGGGACGGGTGTCGAAAAACTGTTTTTT. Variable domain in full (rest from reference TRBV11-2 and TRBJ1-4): EAGVAQSPRYKIIEKRQSVAFWCNPISGHATLYWYQQILGQGPKLLIQFQNNGVVDDSQLPKDRFSAERLKGVDSTLKIQPAKLEDSAVYLCASSLRGTGVEKLFFGSGTQLSVL.